This paragraph covers one T cell receptor (beta chain) sequence. These data originate in a study of cytomegalovirus exposure and HLA in healthy donors. Some clones are missing from TCRdb's copy, which holds only in-frame ones; the method was immunoSEQ multiplex PCR. Of about 67,000 clones in the sample, roughly 94% were seen once. The ends were cut back, 4 bases at V and 2 bases at J, with 8 bases in the middle. CDR1 is SGDLS and CDR2 is YYNGEE in the germline V gene. The CDR3 sequence is 13 residues long. Sample: PBMCs. The chain is built from TRBV9 and TRBJ2-3, with D tentatively TRBD1 (6 bases). This sequence originates from a woman between 18 and 30 years old in good health and CMV-seronegative. The CDR3 DNA reads TGTGCCAGCAGCAACAGGGTCACAGATACGCAGTATTTT. It translates to CASSNRVTDTQYF.